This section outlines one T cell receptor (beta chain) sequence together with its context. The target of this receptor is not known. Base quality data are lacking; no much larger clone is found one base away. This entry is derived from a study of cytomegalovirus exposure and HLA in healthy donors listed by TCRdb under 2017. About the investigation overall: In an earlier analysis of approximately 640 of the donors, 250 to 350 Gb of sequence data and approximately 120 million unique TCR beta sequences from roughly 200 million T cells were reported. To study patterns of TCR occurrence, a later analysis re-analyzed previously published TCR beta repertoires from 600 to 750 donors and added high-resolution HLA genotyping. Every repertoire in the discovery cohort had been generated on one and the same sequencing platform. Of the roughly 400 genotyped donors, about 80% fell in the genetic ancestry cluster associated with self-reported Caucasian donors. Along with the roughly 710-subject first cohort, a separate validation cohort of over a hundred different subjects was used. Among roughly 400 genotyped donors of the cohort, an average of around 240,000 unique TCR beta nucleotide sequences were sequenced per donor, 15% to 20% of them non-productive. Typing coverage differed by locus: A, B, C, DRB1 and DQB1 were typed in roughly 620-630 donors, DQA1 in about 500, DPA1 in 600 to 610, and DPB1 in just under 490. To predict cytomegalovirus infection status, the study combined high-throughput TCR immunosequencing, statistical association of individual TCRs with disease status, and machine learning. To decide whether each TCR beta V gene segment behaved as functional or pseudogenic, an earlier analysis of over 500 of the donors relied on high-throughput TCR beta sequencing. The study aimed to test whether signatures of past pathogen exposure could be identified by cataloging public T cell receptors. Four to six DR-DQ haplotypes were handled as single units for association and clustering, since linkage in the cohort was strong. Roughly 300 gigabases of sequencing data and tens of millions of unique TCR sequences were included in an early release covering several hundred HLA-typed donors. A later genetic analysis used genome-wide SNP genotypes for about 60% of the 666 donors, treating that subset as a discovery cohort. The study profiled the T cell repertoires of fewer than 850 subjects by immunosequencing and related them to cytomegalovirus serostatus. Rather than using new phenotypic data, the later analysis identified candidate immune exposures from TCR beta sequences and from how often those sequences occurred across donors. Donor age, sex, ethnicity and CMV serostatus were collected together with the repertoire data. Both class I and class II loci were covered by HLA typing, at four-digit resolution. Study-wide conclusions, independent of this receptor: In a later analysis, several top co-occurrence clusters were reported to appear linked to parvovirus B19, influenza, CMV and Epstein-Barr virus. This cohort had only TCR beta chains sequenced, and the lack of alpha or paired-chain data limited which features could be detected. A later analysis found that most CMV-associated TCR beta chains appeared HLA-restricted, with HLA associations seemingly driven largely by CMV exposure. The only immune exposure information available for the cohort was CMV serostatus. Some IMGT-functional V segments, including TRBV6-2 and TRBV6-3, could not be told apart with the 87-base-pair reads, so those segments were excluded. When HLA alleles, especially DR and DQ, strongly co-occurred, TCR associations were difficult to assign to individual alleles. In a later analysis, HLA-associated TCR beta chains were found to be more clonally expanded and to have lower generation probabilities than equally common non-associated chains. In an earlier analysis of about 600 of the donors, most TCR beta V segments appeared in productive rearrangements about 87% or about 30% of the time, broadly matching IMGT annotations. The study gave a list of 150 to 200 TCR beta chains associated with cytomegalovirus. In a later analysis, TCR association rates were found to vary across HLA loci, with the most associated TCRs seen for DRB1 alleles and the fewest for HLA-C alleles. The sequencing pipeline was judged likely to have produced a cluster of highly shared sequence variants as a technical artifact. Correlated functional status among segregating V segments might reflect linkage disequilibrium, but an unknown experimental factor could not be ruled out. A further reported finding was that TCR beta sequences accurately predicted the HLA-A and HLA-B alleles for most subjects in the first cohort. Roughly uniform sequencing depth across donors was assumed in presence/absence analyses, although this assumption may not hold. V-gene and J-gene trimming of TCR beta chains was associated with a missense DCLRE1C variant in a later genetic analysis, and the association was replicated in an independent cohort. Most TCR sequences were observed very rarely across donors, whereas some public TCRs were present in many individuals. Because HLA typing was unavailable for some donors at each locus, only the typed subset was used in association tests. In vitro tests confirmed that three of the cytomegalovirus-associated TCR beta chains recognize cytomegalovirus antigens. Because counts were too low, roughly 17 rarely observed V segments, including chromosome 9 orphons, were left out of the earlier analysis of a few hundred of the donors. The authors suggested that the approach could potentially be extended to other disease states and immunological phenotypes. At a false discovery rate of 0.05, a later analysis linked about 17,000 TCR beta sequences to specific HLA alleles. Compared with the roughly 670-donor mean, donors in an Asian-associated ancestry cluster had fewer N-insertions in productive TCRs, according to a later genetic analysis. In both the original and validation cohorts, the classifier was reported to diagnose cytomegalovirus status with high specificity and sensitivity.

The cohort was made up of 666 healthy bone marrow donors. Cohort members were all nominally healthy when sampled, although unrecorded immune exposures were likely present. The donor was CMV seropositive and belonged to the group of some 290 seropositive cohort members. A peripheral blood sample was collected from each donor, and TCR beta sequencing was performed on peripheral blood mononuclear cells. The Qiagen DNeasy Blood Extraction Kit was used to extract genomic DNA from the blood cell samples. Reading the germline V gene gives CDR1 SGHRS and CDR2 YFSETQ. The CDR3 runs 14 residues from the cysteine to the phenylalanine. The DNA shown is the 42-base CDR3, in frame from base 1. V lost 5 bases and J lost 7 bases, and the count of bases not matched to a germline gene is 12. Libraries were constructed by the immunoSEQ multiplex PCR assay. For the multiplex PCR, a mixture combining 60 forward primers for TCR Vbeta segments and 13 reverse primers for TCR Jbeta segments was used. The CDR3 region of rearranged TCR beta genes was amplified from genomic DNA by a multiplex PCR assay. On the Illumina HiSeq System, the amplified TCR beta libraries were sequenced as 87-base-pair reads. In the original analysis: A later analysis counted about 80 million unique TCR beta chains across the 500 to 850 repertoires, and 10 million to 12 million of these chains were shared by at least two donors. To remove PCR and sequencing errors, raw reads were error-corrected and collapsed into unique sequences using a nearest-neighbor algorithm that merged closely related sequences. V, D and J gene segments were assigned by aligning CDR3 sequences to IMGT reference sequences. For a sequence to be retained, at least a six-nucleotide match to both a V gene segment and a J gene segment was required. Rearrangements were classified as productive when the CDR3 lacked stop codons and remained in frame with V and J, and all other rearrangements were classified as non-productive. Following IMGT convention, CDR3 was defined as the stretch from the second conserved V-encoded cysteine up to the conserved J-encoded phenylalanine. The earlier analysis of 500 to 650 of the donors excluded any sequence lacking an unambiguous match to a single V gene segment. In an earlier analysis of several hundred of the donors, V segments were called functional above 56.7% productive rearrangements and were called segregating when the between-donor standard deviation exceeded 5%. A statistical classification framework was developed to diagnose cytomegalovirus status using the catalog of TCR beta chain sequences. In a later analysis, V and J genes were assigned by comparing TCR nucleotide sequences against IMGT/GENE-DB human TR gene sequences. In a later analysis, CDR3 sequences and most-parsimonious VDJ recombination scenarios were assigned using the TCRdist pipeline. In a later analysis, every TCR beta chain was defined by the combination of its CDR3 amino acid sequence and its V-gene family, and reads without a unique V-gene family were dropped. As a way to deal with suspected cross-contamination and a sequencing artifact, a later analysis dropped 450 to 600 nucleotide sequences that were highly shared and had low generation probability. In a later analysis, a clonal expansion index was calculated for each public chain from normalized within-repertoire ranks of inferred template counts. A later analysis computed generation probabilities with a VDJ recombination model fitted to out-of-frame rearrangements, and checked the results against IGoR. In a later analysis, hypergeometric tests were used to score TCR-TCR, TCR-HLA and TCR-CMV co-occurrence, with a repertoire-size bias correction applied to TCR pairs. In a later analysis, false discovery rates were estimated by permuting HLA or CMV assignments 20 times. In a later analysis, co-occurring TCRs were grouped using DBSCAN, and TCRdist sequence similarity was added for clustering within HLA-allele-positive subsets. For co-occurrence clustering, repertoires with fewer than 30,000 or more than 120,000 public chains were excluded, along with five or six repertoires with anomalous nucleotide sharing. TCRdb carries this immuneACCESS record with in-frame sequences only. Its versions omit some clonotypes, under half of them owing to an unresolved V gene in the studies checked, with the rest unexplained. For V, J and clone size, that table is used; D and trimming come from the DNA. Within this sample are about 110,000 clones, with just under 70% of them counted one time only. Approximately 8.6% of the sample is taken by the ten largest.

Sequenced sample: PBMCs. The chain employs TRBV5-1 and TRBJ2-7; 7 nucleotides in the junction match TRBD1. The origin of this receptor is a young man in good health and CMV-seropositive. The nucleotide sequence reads TGCGCCAGCAGTAAGGGTACAGGGGCGAATGAGCAGTACTTC. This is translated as CASSKGTGANEQYF.